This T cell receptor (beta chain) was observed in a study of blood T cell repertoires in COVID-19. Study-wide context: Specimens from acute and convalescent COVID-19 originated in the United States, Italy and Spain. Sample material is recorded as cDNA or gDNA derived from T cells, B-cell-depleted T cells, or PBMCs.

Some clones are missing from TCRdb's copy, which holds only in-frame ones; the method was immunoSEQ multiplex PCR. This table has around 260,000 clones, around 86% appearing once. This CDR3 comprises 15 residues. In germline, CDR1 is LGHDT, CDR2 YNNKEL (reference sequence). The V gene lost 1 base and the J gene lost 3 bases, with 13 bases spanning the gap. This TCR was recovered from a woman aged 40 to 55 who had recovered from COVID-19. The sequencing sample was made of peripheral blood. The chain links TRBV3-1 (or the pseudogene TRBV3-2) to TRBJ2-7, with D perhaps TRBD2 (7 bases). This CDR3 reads CASSQGGGGVYEQYF. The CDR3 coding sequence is TGTGCCAGCAGCCAAGGGGGAGGGGGAGTCTACGAGCAGTACTTC.